What follows are 30 T cell receptor beta chains derived from one specimen sequenced in a study of blood T cell repertoires in COVID-19 (dated by TCRdb to about 2020). The library came from the immunoSEQ multiplex PCR assay. Sourced from immuneACCESS, this table was stored by TCRdb with only in-frame sequences that have V and J called. A share of the clones is absent; for the studies checked, an unresolved V gene accounts for under half, and the remainder has no known explanation. In all, the sample holds a few hundred thousand clones, and around nine tenths of those were seen once. The leading ten clones occupy about 9.8% of the sample. Sequences were obtained from peripheral blood. The receptors stem from a man aged 35 to 55 who had recovered from COVID-19.

This CDR3 is CASSLVSFGELFF. The CDR3 DNA reads as TGTGCCAGCAGTTTAGTGAGCTTCGGGGAGCTGTTTTTT. V usage is TRBV12-3 or TRBV12-4 and J usage is TRBJ2-2, with D unclear. This CDR3 is built from 13 residues. The ends were cut back, 1 base at V and 7 bases at J, with 7 bases in the middle.

V gene TRBV27 combines with J gene TRBJ1-1, with no clear D. Looked up from germline, CDR1 is MNHEY and CDR2 is SMNVEV (reference sequence). This CDR3 region has 13 residues. V shed 5 bases and J shed 5 bases, with 12 bases lying between them. The CDR3 protein is CASSDHPRTEAFF. CDR3 coding DNA: TGTGCCAGCAGTGATCACCCGAGGACTGAAGCTTTCTTT.

As DNA, the CDR3 is TGTGCCAGCTCGAGGCCGGGTGGTACGCAGTATTTT. Translation: CASSRPGGTQYF. The genes are TRBV7-9 and TRBJ2-3; no firm D call. Deletions cut 8 bases from V and 8 bases from J, with 14 bases between. Per the germline V gene, CDR1 is SEHNR and CDR2 is FQNEAQ (reference sequence). The CDR3 is made up of 12 amino acids.

The chain carries TRBV5-8 and TRBJ2-3; 9 bases are shared with TRBD1. The CDR3 totals 15 residues. CDR1 SGHTS and CDR2 YDEGEE come from the germline V gene. The V gene end was trimmed by 2 bases and the J gene end by 6 bases; junction bases not matched to a gene: 7. CDR3 loop: CASSFSGTGRDTQYF. In DNA, the CDR3 is TGTGCCAGCAGCTTCTCCGGGACAGGGAGGGATACGCAGTATTTT.

In this sample, this clone turned up a few times. The chain links TRBV19 to TRBJ1-2; D remains unclear. V was clipped by 0 bases and J by 1 base, with 15 bases between them. The CDR3 extends over 17 amino acids. Germline V gene lookup returns CDR1 LNHDA and CDR2 SQIVND (reference sequence). The CDR3 DNA is TGTGCCAGTAGTATAGATCTTAGGCGGCAGCATAACTATGGCTACACCTTC. Translation: CASSIDLRRQHNYGYTF.

V usage is TRBV7-2 and J usage is TRBJ1-2; tentative D call: TRBD1 (6 bases). This CDR3 is 16 amino acids long. The germline CDR1 and CDR2 sequences are SGHTA and FQGNSA. Trimming left V 2 bases short and J 1 base short, with 14 bases between. CDR3 bases: TGTGCCAGCAGCTTAAATGGGAGGGGGAGTAACTATGGCTACACCTTC. Protein: CASSLNGRGSNYGYTF.

This clone was seen a single time. The V gene is TRBV7-6, the J gene TRBJ2-5; TRBD1 agrees at 8 bases. The CDR3 has 17 residues. V gave up 1 base and J gave up 2 bases; unmatched junction bases: 9. Germline V gives CDR1 SGHVS, CDR2 FNYEAQ. In nucleotides, the CDR3 is TGTGCCAGCAGCTTAGGTCCGTGGCAGGGGGCGCAAGAGACCCAGTACTTC. It translates to CASSLGPWQGAQETQYF.

The J gene is TRBJ2-7, the V gene TRBV28, with D possibly matching TRBD1 (5 bases). Looked up from germline, CDR1 is MDHEN and CDR2 is SYDVKM. CDR3 size: 13 residues. The V end lost 2 bases, the J end lost 2 bases, and 7 bases lay between the germline ends. CDR3 sequence (DNA): TGTGCCAGCAGTTTAGCACAGGCCTACGAGCAGTACTTC. It codes for CASSLAQAYEQYF. The entire variable domain, with the rest obtained from reference TRBV28 and TRBJ2-7, is as follows: DVKVTQSSRYLVKRTGEKVFLECVQDMDHENMFWYRQDPGLGLRLIYFSYDVKMKEKGDIPEGYSVSREKKERFSLILESASTNQTSMYLCASSLAQAYEQYFGPGTRLTVT.

The chain carries TRBV6-2 or TRBV6-3 and TRBJ1-1, with 7 nucleotides matching TRBD1. CDR3 length: 14 amino acids. Unmatched junction bases numbered 9, after V lost 7 bases and J lost 4 bases. The germline CDR1 and CDR2 sequences are MNHEY and SVGEGT. The DNA of the CDR3 is TGTGCCAGCACCCCAGGGGGATTGATCACTGAAGCTTTCTTT. It is translated as CASTPGGLITEAFF.

V and J are TRBV19 and TRBJ2-2; possibly TRBD1 for D (6 bases). V was shortened by 4 bases and J by 1 base, with 13 bases between the two germline ends. The CDR3 is 16 amino acids. Looked up from germline, CDR1 is LNHDA and CDR2 is SQIVND (reference sequence). The CDR3 nucleotides are TGTGCCAGTAGTACCCGGGACACCTTGAACACCGGGGAGCTGTTTTTT. Translated, it gives CASSTRDTLNTGELFF.

The chain joins TRBV27 to TRBJ2-7; perhaps TRBD1 as D (6 bases). This CDR3 comprises 14 residues. The germline V gene encodes CDR1 MNHEY and CDR2 SMNVEV (reference sequence). V was clipped by 3 bases and J by 1 base, with 10 bases between them. CDR3 coding DNA: TGTGCCAGCAGTTTCCGGACAGTATCCTACGAGCAGTACTTC. Its translation: CASSFRTVSYEQYF.

The chain joins TRBV15 to TRBJ2-7; TRBD1 might be the D (6 bases). Germline V gives CDR1 LNHNV, CDR2 YYDKDF (reference sequence). V gave up 0 bases and J gave up 1 base, with 13 bases separating them. The CDR3 spans 16 residues. DNA of the CDR3: TGTGCCACCAGCAGAGATCGACAGGCGAGATCCTACGAGCAGTACTTC. Amino acids: CATSRDRQARSYEQYF.

This clone was counted a single time. The V call is TRBV2, the J call TRBJ2-2; D perhaps matches TRBD1 (6 bases). V dropped 1 base and J dropped 4 bases, with 10 bases sitting between them. Germline V gives CDR1 SNHLY, CDR2 FYNNEI. The CDR3 contains 15 residues. CDR3 DNA sequence: TGTGCCAGCAGTGAAGGCCGGACAGCCACCGGGGAGCTGTTTTTT. It codes for CASSEGRTATGELFF.

The gene calls are TRBV30 and TRBJ2-3, with 10 bases lining up with TRBD2. Per the germline V gene, CDR1 is GTSNPN and CDR2 is SVGIG (reference sequence). The CDR3 has 14 residues. The ends lost 0 bases at V and 6 bases at J; junction bases unmatched: 3. The CDR3 DNA reads as TGTGCCTGGAGTGTTAGTAGCGGGAGGGATACGCAGTATTTT. This gives the protein CAWSVSSGRDTQYF. Combining the CDR3 with reference TRBV30 and TRBJ2-3 gives the whole variable domain SQTIHQWPATLVQPVGSPLSLECTVEGTSNPNLYWYRQAAGRGLQLLFYSVGIGQISSEVPQNLSASRPQDRQFILSSKKLLLSDSGFYLCAWSVSSGRDTQYFGPGTRLTVL.

The rearrangement links TRBV29-1 to TRBJ2-1; 11 nucleotides line up with TRBD2. This CDR3 has 15 residues. Germline assignment: CDR1 SQVTM and CDR2 ANQGSEA. With 4 bases clipped from V and 8 bases from J, the junction kept 10 bases outside the gene matches. CDR3 region: CSVVLTSGSRYEQFF. For the CDR3, the DNA is TGCAGCGTTGTTTTAACTAGCGGGAGTCGGTATGAGCAGTTCTTC.

This clone has only one observation. The V call is TRBV25-1, the J call TRBJ1-2, with D hard to call. Germline V gives CDR1 MGHDK, CDR2 SYGVNS. This CDR3 is 13 amino acids long. V was clipped by 3 bases and J by 7 bases, with 12 bases between them. CDR3: CASSDPPRAGYTF. The CDR3 nucleotides are TGTGCCAGCAGTGACCCGCCACGCGCTGGCTACACCTTC.

The CDR3 reads CASSMGTAYMNTEAFF. The DNA of the CDR3 is TGTGCCAGTAGCATGGGGACAGCTTACATGAACACTGAAGCTTTCTTT. This chain joins TRBV19 and TRBJ1-1, with 7 bases aligning to TRBD1. Looked up from germline, CDR1 is LNHDA and CDR2 is SQIVND (reference sequence). V lost 6 bases, J lost 0 bases, and 10 bases stayed unmatched. This CDR3 spans 16 amino acids.

Only one count was recorded for this clone. CDR3 DNA sequence: TGTGCCAGCAGCTCGTATTCCGAGGCAAAACTGTTTTTT. Residues: CASSSYSEAKLFF. The chain couples TRBV11-2 to TRBJ1-4; the D is unclear. The CDR3 runs to 13 residues. V was cut by 4 bases and J by 10 bases, with 13 bases left in between. In germline, CDR1 is SGHAT, CDR2 FQNNGV.

This clone has just a few counts. The rearrangement uses TRBV7-2 and TRBJ2-6, with D perhaps matching TRBD1 (7 bases). This CDR3 has 19 amino acids. The germline gives CDR1 SGHTA, CDR2 FQGNSA. The ends were cut back, 1 base at V and 0 bases at J, with 16 bases in the middle. CDR3 region: CASSLVGQGGFSGANVLTF. CDR3 DNA: TGTGCCAGCAGCTTAGTGGGGCAGGGGGGTTTCTCTGGGGCCAACGTCCTGACTTTC. The whole variable domain, filled in from reference TRBV7-2 and TRBJ2-6, reads GAGVSQSPSNKVTEKGKDVELRCDPISGHTALYWYRQSLGQGLEFLIYFQGNSAPDKSGLPSDRFSAERTGGSVSTLTIQRTQQEDSAVYLCASSLVGQGGFSGANVLTFGAGSRLTVL.

The chain links TRBV12-3 or TRBV12-4 to TRBJ1-3; D not certain. The germline V and J ends were trimmed by 11 bases and 2 bases, with 13 bases remaining between them. CDR3 length: 13 residues. CDR3 protein: CAAFGGAGNTIYF. CDR3 nucleotide sequence: TGTGCCGCCTTCGGAGGTGCTGGAAACACCATATATTTT.

V and J are TRBV7-9 and TRBJ1-4; unclear D gene. CDR1 and CDR2 from the germline V gene are SEHNR and FQNEAQ (reference sequence). The CDR3 sequence is 16 residues long. V was pared by 4 bases and J by 0 bases, with 12 bases between. For the CDR3, the DNA is TGTGCCAGCAGCTCTAGGGAGTTTGCAACTAATGAAAAACTGTTTTTT. Translated: CASSSREFATNEKLFF.

This clone was detected once. V usage is TRBV7-3 and J usage is TRBJ2-1; no reliable D call. CDR3 length equals 13 residues. V was pared by 0 bases and J by 5 bases, with 5 bases between. Germline values: CDR1 SGHTA, CDR2 FQGTGA. CDR3 nucleotide sequence: TGTGCCAGCAGCTTAACTCGGGACAATGAGCAGTTCTTC. It yields the protein CASSLTRDNEQFF.

The chain couples TRBV20-1 to TRBJ1-3, with D perhaps matching TRBD1 (5 bases). The CDR3 runs to 15 residues. The V gene lost 3 bases and the J gene lost 4 bases, with 16 bases spanning the gap. Germline V gene lookup returns CDR1 DFQATT and CDR2 SNEGSKA (reference sequence). The CDR3 spells CSASRDRKNGNTIYF. The CDR3 DNA follows: TGCAGTGCTAGTCGCGACAGAAAAAACGGAAACACCATATATTTT.

The genes are TRBV4-3 and TRBJ2-1; D is undetermined. The germline CDR1 and CDR2 sequences are LGHNA and YSLEER. V was clipped by 1 base and J by 7 bases, with 11 bases between them. The CDR3 totals 14 residues. Here the CDR3 DNA reads TGCGCCAGCAGCCAAGTCCGCAGTCTGAATGAGCAGTTCTTC. Its protein is CASSQVRSLNEQFF.

The genes are TRBV3-1 (or the pseudogene TRBV3-2) and TRBJ1-2, with a weak D call TRBD1 (5 bases). Germline CDR1 and CDR2: LGHDT and YNNKEL (reference sequence). The CDR3 sequence is 13 residues long. Trimming took 0 bases from V and 8 from J, leaving 10 bases between them. In DNA, the CDR3 is TGTGCCAGCAGCCAAGAAGGCAACAGGGGCTACACCTTC. Residues: CASSQEGNRGYTF.

CDR3 in amino acids: CASSDPGAGSYNEQFF. CDR3 nucleotides: TGTGCCAGCAGTGACCCAGGGGCAGGGTCCTACAATGAGCAGTTCTTC. This rearrangement joins TRBV25-1 to TRBJ2-1, with D possibly matching TRBD1 (6 bases). Trimming took off 3 bases at V and 1 base at J, with 13 bases between the two ends. This CDR3 has 16 amino acids. Looked up from germline, CDR1 is MGHDK and CDR2 is SYGVNS.

The chain couples TRBV12-5 to TRBJ2-3; 15 nucleotides agree with TRBD2. The CDR3 sequence is 17 residues long. V was clipped by 5 bases and J by 6 bases; unmatched bases: 9. The germline V gene encodes CDR1 LGHNT and CDR2 FRNRAP. The CDR3 reads CASGTGLAGGPRDTQYF. CDR3 in DNA: TGTGCTAGTGGTACCGGACTAGCGGGAGGGCCAAGGGATACGCAGTATTTT.

The chain carries TRBV15 and TRBJ1-1; D remains ambiguous. V was cut by 0 bases and J by 0 bases, with 5 bases left in between. Germline V CDR1 and CDR2: LNHNV, YYDKDF (reference sequence). The CDR3 sequence is 14 residues long. CDR3 coding DNA: TGTGCCACCAGCAGAGATTACTTGAACACTGAAGCTTTCTTT. Encoded protein: CATSRDYLNTEAFF.

This rearrangement joins TRBV5-1 to TRBJ2-7, with TRBD1 matching 8 bases. Trimming removed 4 bases from V and 2 bases from J; junction bases left unmatched: 14. CDR1 and CDR2 (germline): SGHRS, YFSETQ. There are 17 residues in the CDR3. DNA of the CDR3: TGCGCCAGCAGCCGGACAGGGCCCCGCGGCGGCGCCTACGAGCAGTACTTC. This gives the protein CASSRTGPRGGAYEQYF.

This chain connects TRBV6-2 or TRBV6-3 to TRBJ2-1; TRBD2 matches 10 bases. The V segment lost 5 bases and the J segment 5 bases; nucleotides outside the gene matches: 12. Germline CDR1 and CDR2: MNHEY and SVGEGT. The CDR3 runs to 17 residues. CDR3 DNA: TGTGCCAGCAGTCCCGATCCGGTAGCGGGGGGCGACAATGAGCAGTTCTTC. It codes for CASSPDPVAGGDNEQFF.